Below, 26 T cell receptor beta chains from the same sample are listed, as sequenced in a study of blood T cells in healthy people across ages. Alongside a J-beta primer mix, a sample-barcoded 5' primer served in a second PCR lasting roughly 7 to 11 cycles. TCRdb ran MiXCR on the 5' RACE reads and lists one entry per CDR3 protein. The table includes around 820,000 distinct CDR3 sequences, around 25% detected once. These records were also assigned to another study, of T cells of mothers and their children.

Sequenced: blood. The receptors shown here come from a boy younger than 18 in good health.

This clonotype is a singleton in its sample. The junction departs from germline at one end; a sequencing error may be responsible. The V call is TRBV19, the J call TRBJ2-7, with 8 positions matching TRBD2. This CDR3 comprises 15 residues. Germline CDR1 reads LNHDA; CDR2 reads SQIVND (reference sequence). In DNA form, the CDR3 reads TGCGCCAGTAGTATAGAAAGCGGGAGCGTCTACGACCAGTACTTC. It yields the protein CASSIESGSVYDQYF. The variable domain in full, completed from reference TRBV19 and TRBJ2-7, reads DGGITQSPKYLFRKEGQNVTLSCEQNLNHDAMYWYRQDPGQGLRLIYYSQIVNDFQKGDIAEGYSVSREKKESFPLTVTSAQKNPTAFYLCASSIESGSVYDQYFGPGTRLTVT.

This clonotype was seen a handful of times. The chain has TRBV5-1 and TRBJ2-5, with D possibly TRBD1 on 5 matching bases. Germline V gene sequence: CDR1 SGHRS, CDR2 YFSETQ. CDR3 size: 14 residues. The ends were cut back, 0 bases at V and 4 bases at J, with 10 bases in the middle. The CDR3 protein is CASSLEGAGETQYF. For the CDR3, the DNA is TGCGCCAGCAGCTTGGAAGGGGCAGGAGAGACCCAGTACTTC.

This clonotype was observed many times. The chain employs TRBV29-1 and TRBJ2-5; 7 bases agree with TRBD1. The trim removed 6 bases at V and 2 bases at J, leaving 3 bases unmatched. The CDR3 covers 12 residues. Germline V gives CDR1 SQVTM, CDR2 ANQGSEA. This CDR3 is CSVRTGQETQYF. The CDR3 region has the DNA TGCAGCGTCCGGACAGGACAAGAGACCCAGTACTTC.

This clonotype was recorded a few times. The chain has TRBV12-3 or TRBV12-4 and TRBJ1-2; D gene unclear. The CDR3 is made up of 14 amino acids. The V and J ends lost 6 bases and 8 bases respectively, with 19 bases between them. The CDR3 sequence: CASRSTGISGGYTF. The CDR3 region has the DNA TGTGCCAGCAGGTCAACCGGGATCTCTGGCGGCTACACCTTC.

The chain is built from TRBV7-8 and TRBJ2-5; D gene ambiguous. The J call is in doubt because the DNA end fits TRBJ2-7 better. CDR1 is SGHVS, CDR2 FQNEAQ, per germline. The CDR3 contains 11 residues. CDR3 coding DNA: TGTGCCAGCGGCACTCCCGACGAGCAGTACTTC. Translation gives CASGTPDEQYF.

The chain joins TRBV18 to TRBJ1-4; a possible D gene is TRBD1 (5 bases). Germline V gene sequence: CDR1 KGHSH, CDR2 LQKENI. The germline V and J ends were trimmed by 0 bases and 8 bases, with 13 bases remaining between them. The CDR3 runs 15 residues. The CDR3 region is CASSPPWGSEEKLFF. CDR3 bases: TGTGCCAGCTCACCACCATGGGGGAGTGAGGAAAAACTGTTTTTT.

In this sample, this clonotype turned up a few times. The V call is TRBV12-5, the J call TRBJ2-5, with a tentative D call TRBD2 (6 bases). The J call may be wrong; the DNA end is better matched by TRBJ2-1. Germline CDR1 LGHNT, CDR2 FRNRAP. This CDR3 contains 16 residues. CDR3 nucleotides: TGTGCTAGTGGTTTGGGGACTATCGGGGATTATAGTGAGCAGTTCTTC. Translating gives CASGLGTIGDYSEQFF.

This chain connects TRBV29-1 to TRBJ2-7; D perhaps matches TRBD1 (5 bases). This CDR3 is 11 amino acids long. Germline CDR1 and CDR2: SQVTM and ANQGSEA. The V end lost 5 bases, the J end lost 4 bases, and 9 bases lay between the germline ends. CDR3 residues: CSVNRNYEQYF. The CDR3 coding sequence is TGCAGCGTTAACAGGAATTACGAGCAGTACTTC.

In its sample, this clonotype was seen a few times. Relative to the germline gene, one junction end is altered; a read error may explain this. The J gene is TRBJ2-3, the V gene TRBV20-1, with D maybe TRBD1 (6 bases). This CDR3 has 14 amino acids. In germline, CDR1 is DFQATT, CDR2 SNEGSKA (reference sequence). The CDR3 here is CSARGHVKGDTQCF. The CDR3 DNA reads TGCAGTGCTAGAGGTCACGTAAAGGGGGATACGCAGTGTTTT.

CDR3 amino acids: CASSKGPLGETQYF. CDR3 sequence (DNA): TGTGCCAGCAGTAAAGGACCGCTGGGAGAGACCCAGTACTTC. The gene calls are TRBV6-5 and TRBJ2-5, with D hard to call. Germline loops: CDR1 MNHEY, CDR2 SVGAGI. Deletions cut 5 bases from V and 4 bases from J, with 14 bases between. This CDR3 spans 14 amino acids.

This clonotype appeared a few times. The V gene is TRBV20-1, the J gene TRBJ2-3, with 10 bases matching TRBD2. The CDR3 length is 16 residues. CDR1 and CDR2 (germline): DFQATT, SNEGSKA (reference sequence). The trim removed 0 bases at V and 2 bases at J, leaving 5 bases unmatched. CDR3 region: CSARDGLADSTDTQYF. The CDR3 DNA follows: TGCAGTGCTAGAGATGGACTAGCGGACTCCACAGATACGCAGTATTTT.

The rearrangement links TRBV15 to TRBJ1-1; D not certain. Trimming left V 6 bases short and J 0 bases short, with 5 bases between. There are 12 residues in the CDR3. Looked up from germline, CDR1 is LNHNV and CDR2 is YYDKDF (reference sequence). The DNA of the CDR3 is TGTGCCACCAGGGGCATGAACACTGAAGCTTTCTTT. Translation gives CATRGMNTEAFF.

The chain combines TRBV5-1 with TRBJ1-2; D is unresolved. CDR3 length equals 12 residues. The germline CDR1 and CDR2 sequences are SGHRS and YFSETQ. The ends were cut back, 1 base at V and 5 bases at J, with 6 bases in the middle. The CDR3 sequence is CASSLTDYGYTF. The CDR3 DNA follows: TGCGCCAGCAGCTTGACGGATTATGGCTACACCTTC.

The chain employs TRBV5-1 and TRBJ2-6; 7 bases match TRBD1. The V segment lost 7 bases and the J segment 2 bases; nucleotides outside the gene matches: 6. Germline CDR1 SGHRS, CDR2 YFSETQ. The CDR3 runs 15 residues. In DNA form, the CDR3 reads TGCGCCAGCCGACTCGACAGGGCTGGGGCCAACGTCCTGACTTTC. Its protein product is CASRLDRAGANVLTF.

This clonotype turned up a few times. V is TRBV11-2 and J is TRBJ2-3; D is undetermined. Trimming left V 5 bases short and J 12 bases short, with 18 bases between. The CDR3 runs 13 residues. Per the germline V gene, CDR1 is SGHAT and CDR2 is FQNNGV. The CDR3 bases are TGTGCCAGCAGCCCACTCTTAGAGGCGTTACAGTATTTT. Translated, it gives CASSPLLEALQYF.

This clonotype has only a few counts. The chain couples TRBV6-2 or TRBV6-3 to TRBJ2-7, with 9 bases fitting TRBD2. This CDR3 is built from 14 residues. The V gene's germline CDR1 is MNHEY and CDR2 SVGEGT. Unmatched junction bases numbered 8, after V lost 7 bases and J lost 4 bases. The CDR3 DNA reads as TGTGCCAGCACCATTAGCGGGAGACAGTACGAGCAGTACTTC. This encodes CASTISGRQYEQYF.

This clonotype was found many times. This chain links TRBV7-2 with TRBJ2-5; D is uncertain. The better agreement between TRBJ2-1 and the DNA end casts doubt on the J call. Germline CDR1 reads SGHTA; CDR2 reads FQGNSA. This CDR3 is built from 13 residues. The CDR3 here is CASSLELFNEQFF. As DNA, the CDR3 is TGTGCCAGCAGCTTAGAACTGTTCAATGAGCAGTTCTTC.

This clonotype was recorded a few times. The chain couples TRBV12-3 or TRBV12-4 to TRBJ2-1; 8 positions agree with TRBD2. Trimming cost V 5 bases and J 2 bases; bases outside gene matches: 5. The CDR3 totals 15 residues. CDR3 residues: CASSQRESAYNEQFF. In DNA form, the CDR3 reads TGTGCCAGCAGTCAGCGGGAGTCGGCCTACAATGAGCAGTTCTTC.

The J gene is TRBJ2-5, the V gene TRBV28, with TRBD2 matching over 14 bases. The CDR3 runs 15 residues. Per germline, CDR1 MDHEN and CDR2 SYDVKM. V gave up 4 bases and J gave up 5 bases; unmatched junction bases: 3. The CDR3, as DNA: TGTGCCAGCAGTTCCTGGACTAGCGGGAGGGAGACCCAGTACTTC. This codes for CASSSWTSGRETQYF.

The CDR3 DNA follows: TGTGCCAGCAGCCAAGAACCACAGAACTATGGCTACACCTTC. Its protein is CASSQEPQNYGYTF. The V gene is TRBV3-1, the J gene TRBJ1-2, with D hard to call. The CDR3 is 14 residues long. In germline, CDR1 is LGHDT, CDR2 YNNKEL (reference sequence). Trimming cost V 0 bases and J 2 bases, with 7 bases left between them.

The J gene is TRBJ1-4, the V gene TRBV12-3 or TRBV12-4, with TRBD1 matching over 7 bases. The length of the CDR3 is 13 residues. Germline trimming cut 7 bases from V and 8 bases from J; bases unmatched to any gene: 7. CDR3 DNA sequence: TGTGCCAGCAATCGACAGGGTCGGGAAAAACTGTTTTTT. Protein product: CASNRQGREKLFF.

In this sample, this clonotype turned up a few times. The chain is built from TRBV12-3 or TRBV12-4 and TRBJ2-1; TRBD2 matches at 13 bases. The J call could be wrong; TRBJ2-5 is a better fit for the DNA end. This CDR3 region has 15 residues. The CDR3 spells CASDSGTSGVETQYF. The CDR3 DNA follows: TGTGCCAGCGACTCTGGGACTAGCGGGGTGGAGACCCAGTACTTC.

At least ten counts were recorded for this clonotype. This rearrangement joins TRBV12-3 or TRBV12-4 to TRBJ2-2, with D uncertain. The CDR3 length is 12 residues. Trimming took 5 bases from V and 2 from J, leaving 3 bases between them. The CDR3 DNA reads as TGTGCCAGCAGTACTAACACCGGGGAGCTGTTTTTT. Residues: CASSTNTGELFF.

This clonotype occurred a few times. V is TRBV20-1 and J is TRBJ1-2; a possible D gene is TRBD1 (5 bases). Looked up from germline, CDR1 is DFQATT and CDR2 is SNEGSKA (reference sequence). The CDR3 has 11 amino acids. Trimming cost V 6 bases and J 8 bases, with 13 bases left between them. CDR3 loop: CSASIGDGYTF. CDR3 sequence (DNA): TGCAGTGCCTCCATAGGGGACGGCTACACCTTC.

This chain connects TRBV18 to TRBJ2-2; TRBD2 matches at 11 bases. There are 18 residues in the CDR3. Germline loops: CDR1 KGHSH, CDR2 LQKENI. The V and J ends lost 2 bases and 7 bases, in that order; junction bases with no gene match: 12. DNA for the CDR3: TGTGCCAGCTCACCATTATCGGGCACTAGCGGGAGCATCGGGGAGCTGTTTTTT. Translating gives CASSPLSGTSGSIGELFF.

This clonotype turned up a few times. The V call is TRBV24-1, the J call TRBJ2-3; D is perhaps TRBD1 (6 bases). Germline V gene sequence: CDR1 KGHDR, CDR2 SFDVKD. Trimming shortened V by 4 bases and J by 2 bases, and 12 bases separated the two germline ends. The CDR3 totals 15 residues. CDR3 sequence: CATSDRGQSTDTQYF. As DNA, the CDR3 is TGTGCCACCAGTGACCGCGGACAGTCCACAGATACGCAGTATTTT.